One and the same sample provided the 32 T cell receptor beta chains below, sequenced in a study of immune heterogeneity within non-small cell lung tumors. Amplification of the TCR beta CDR3 was achieved through multiplex PCR with 32 V and 13 J primers. TCRdb passed the multiplex PCR reads through MiXCR, listing each CDR3 protein once. The sample has approximately 19,000 distinct CDR3 sequences; around 28% are singletons. Bulk tumor genomic DNA, 600 to 650 ng per sample, was used as template. Surgery yielded several widely spaced biopsies per primary tumor. Enrolled individuals presented with untreated, newly diagnosed non-small cell lung cancer and received curative surgery. Sequenced input: lung tumor tissue. These receptors all stem from a man aged 40-50 years with non-small cell lung cancer.

This clonotype was observed a handful of times. The chain combines TRBV12-3 or TRBV12-4 with TRBJ2-3; a weak D match, TRBD1 (7 bases). The CDR3 consists of 12 residues. The V and J ends lost 6 bases and 6 bases respectively, with 10 bases between them. In nucleotides, the CDR3 is TGTGCCAGCAGGTCAGGGGGGGATACGCAGTATTTT. Its translation: CASRSGGDTQYF.

To note about this clonotype: No conserved phenylalanine or tryptophan ends this CDR3, so it is likely a read error. Here the CDR3 reads CASREQGWSNEKLFS. In nucleotides, the CDR3 is TGTGCCAGTCGAGAACAGGGTTGGTCTAATGAAAAACTGTTTTCT. The chain recombines TRBV6-1 with TRBJ1-4; D possibly corresponds to TRBD1 (6 bases). With 9 bases removed from V and 3 bases from J, the gap between germline ends came to 17 bases. Per germline, CDR1 MNHNS and CDR2 SASEGT. This CDR3 has 15 residues.

This chain links TRBV11-2 with TRBJ2-7, with D possibly matching TRBD2 (6 bases). This CDR3 region has 16 residues. The V gene's germline CDR1 is SGHAT and CDR2 FQNNGV. V lost 2 bases and J 6 bases, leaving 20 bases between the germline ends. CDR3 DNA sequence: TGTGCCAGCAGCTTACGATTCCGGGACTTACCCCTCGAGCAGTACTTC. This codes for CASSLRFRDLPLEQYF.

This clonotype was found once. The gene calls are TRBV20-1 and TRBJ1-6; tentative D call: TRBD1 (6 bases). With 7 bases removed from V and 9 bases from J, the gap between germline ends came to 16 bases. The CDR3 extends over 13 amino acids. From germline, CDR1 is DFQATT and CDR2 SNEGSKA (reference sequence). CDR3 in amino acids: CSDRTQGSSPLHF. DNA for the CDR3: TGCAGTGACAGGACCCAGGGGAGTTCACCCCTCCACTTT.

This clonotype was picked up a small number of times. V gene TRBV6-2 or TRBV6-3 combines with J gene TRBJ2-7; the D gene is possibly TRBD2 (5 bases). The germline CDR1 and CDR2 sequences are MNHEY and SVGEGT. The CDR3 totals 14 residues. V lost 4 bases to trimming and J lost 3 bases, with 13 bases between them. CDR3 sequence reads: CASSSQRRLYEQYF. CDR3 DNA: TGTGCCAGCAGTTCCCAACGGAGGCTCTACGAGCAGTACTTC.

This clonotype was picked up a small number of times. The chain has TRBV3-1 and TRBJ2-2; a weak D match, TRBD2 (5 bases). Germline V gene sequence: CDR1 LGHDT, CDR2 YNNKEL (reference sequence). Trimming pared 1 base from V and 7 bases from J, leaving 7 bases between. CDR3 size: 13 residues. The chain's CDR3 is CASSQGRVGELFF. CDR3 sequence (DNA): TGTGCCAGCAGCCAAGGGCGGGTCGGGGAGCTGTTTTTT.

This clonotype was counted only a few times. The rearrangement joins TRBV10-3 to TRBJ1-1; 11 bases agree with TRBD1. Germline V gene lookup returns CDR1 ENHRY and CDR2 SYGVKD. The CDR3 covers 13 residues. J gave up 7 bases and V 10 bases, and 8 bases lay outside the gene matches. The CDR3 spells CANGQGAGDEAFF. Written as DNA, the CDR3 is TGTGCCAACGGACAGGGGGCTGGGGATGAAGCTTTCTTT.

Comment on this clonotype: Just one base apart from a much larger clone, this may be a read error. The J gene is TRBJ1-5, the V gene TRBV24-1; D is ambiguous. CDR1 KGHDR and CDR2 SFDVKD come from the germline V gene. The CDR3 is made up of 14 amino acids. CDR3 protein: CSTSGFGEGQPQHF. The CDR3 region has the DNA TGTTCCACCAGTGGTTTCGGGGAAGGCCAGCCCCAGCATTTT.

This clonotype was observed a few times. V is TRBV20-1 and J is TRBJ1-5; TRBD1 is a possible D gene (6 bases). V lost 4 bases and J lost 3, with 13 bases in between. The CDR3 extends over 14 amino acids. Germline CDR1 DFQATT, CDR2 SNEGSKA (reference sequence). CDR3 protein: CSATAGANNQPQHF. CDR3 bases: TGCAGTGCTACCGCAGGGGCAAACAATCAGCCCCAGCATTTT.

By share, this clonotype ranks as medium-sized. The rearrangement joins TRBV12-3 or TRBV12-4 to TRBJ2-7; 10 bases fit TRBD1. The junction had 8 bases not matched to a gene; V was cut back by 5 bases and J by 4 bases. CDR3 length: 15 amino acids. The CDR3 DNA reads TGTGCCAGCAGTCCGGGGACAGGGGATCCTTACGAGCAGTACTTC. Amino acid sequence: CASSPGTGDPYEQYF.

This clonotype was recorded many times. The CDR3: CATSDSTSGRVYEQFF. The CDR3, as DNA: TGTGCCACCAGTGATTCCACTAGCGGGAGGGTTTATGAGCAGTTCTTC. This chain links TRBV24-1 with TRBJ2-1; 13 positions agree with TRBD2. The V and J ends lost 2 bases and 8 bases, in that order; junction bases with no gene match: 5. The CDR3 has 16 amino acids. Per germline, CDR1 KGHDR and CDR2 SFDVKD.

The V call is TRBV29-1, the J call TRBJ1-1; no clear D. This CDR3 is built from 13 residues. V was clipped by 4 bases and J by 1 base, with 10 bases between them. The germline V gene has CDR1 SQVTM and CDR2 ANQGSEA. CDR3 sequence reads: CSVAQARNTEAFF. CDR3 bases: TGCAGCGTTGCGCAGGCAAGGAACACTGAAGCTTTCTTT.

V is TRBV5-4 and J is TRBJ2-3, with a tentative D call TRBD1 (5 bases). V was clipped by 0 bases and J by 3 bases, with 14 bases between them. The germline CDR1 and CDR2 sequences are SGHNT and YYREEE (reference sequence). The CDR3 contains 16 residues. The CDR3 DNA reads as TGTGCCAGCAGCTTGGCCGTGTCAGGGCGAACAGATACGCAGTATTTT. Translated, it gives CASSLAVSGRTDTQYF.

The chain is built from TRBV29-1 and TRBJ1-1; D remains ambiguous. V lost 4 bases and J 11 bases, leaving 11 bases between the germline ends. Per the germline V gene, CDR1 is SQVTM and CDR2 is ANQGSEA. This CDR3 is built from 10 residues. The CDR3 protein is CSVAGEGAFF. In nucleotides, the CDR3 is TGCAGCGTTGCGGGCGAAGGGGCTTTCTTT.

The chain combines TRBV28 with TRBJ1-4; perhaps TRBD1 as D (5 bases). There are 14 residues in the CDR3. The germline V and J ends were trimmed by 8 bases and 3 bases, with 13 bases remaining between them. Germline V gene lookup returns CDR1 MDHEN and CDR2 SYDVKM. CDR3 sequence (DNA): TGTGCCAGCGGAAGGGGTGCAGCTAATGAAAAACTGTTTTTT. Amino acid sequence: CASGRGAANEKLFF. Looking up the rest from reference TRBV28 and TRBJ1-4 gives the full variable domain: DVKVTQSSRYLVKRTGEKVFLECVQDMDHENMFWYRQDPGLGLRLIYFSYDVKMKEKGDIPEGYSVSREKKERFSLILESASTNQTSMYLCASGRGAANEKLFFGSGTQLSVL.

In its sample, this clonotype ranks as medium-sized (0.01 to 0.1%). The CDR3: CASSSRDGSSYEQYF. CDR3 DNA sequence: TGTGCCAGCAGCTCTCGTGACGGGAGCTCCTACGAGCAGTACTTC. The chain couples TRBV5-4 to TRBJ2-7; TRBD2 is a possible D gene (6 bases). This CDR3 has 15 amino acids. Germline CDR1 is SGHNT and CDR2 is YYREEE (reference sequence). Deletions cut 3 bases from V and 0 bases from J, with 13 bases between.

This clonotype came up a few times. V is TRBV6-1 and J is TRBJ1-2, with D possibly TRBD1 on 5 matching bases. V was cut by 6 bases and J by 4 bases, with 9 bases left in between. Germline CDR1 is MNHNS and CDR2 is SASEGT. The CDR3 contains 12 residues. CDR3 DNA: TGTGCCAGCAGGACAGTAATCTATGGCTACACCTTC. This translates into CASRTVIYGYTF.

This clonotype was seen at least ten times. The chain is built from TRBV6-1 and TRBJ1-2, with 9 positions matching TRBD1. Trimming cost V 2 bases and J 4 bases; bases outside gene matches: 20. In germline, CDR1 is MNHNS, CDR2 SASEGT. The CDR3 extends over 20 amino acids. CDR3 bases: TGTGCCAGCAGTGAAATCGCTGGTGACACAGGGGGCAGAGAAACCTATGGCTACACCTTC. Its protein product is CASSEIAGDTGGRETYGYTF.

This clonotype was recorded a few times. The rearrangement uses TRBV19 and TRBJ1-6, with 11 positions matching TRBD1. The CDR3 runs to 15 residues. Trimming took 5 bases from V and 10 from J; bases not matched to a gene: 7. Germline V CDR1 and CDR2: LNHDA, SQIVND (reference sequence). The CDR3 loop reads CASSARTGGTSPLHF. CDR3 bases: TGTGCCAGTAGTGCGCGGACAGGGGGCACGTCACCCCTCCACTTT. Complete variable domain (other parts from reference TRBV19 and TRBJ1-6): DGGITQSPKYLFRKEGQNVTLSCEQNLNHDAMYWYRQDPGQGLRLIYYSQIVNDFQKGDIAEGYSVSREKKESFPLTVTSAQKNPTAFYLCASSARTGGTSPLHFGNGTRLTVT.

This chain joins TRBV19 and TRBJ2-5; 7 bases agree with TRBD1. Germline V gene lookup returns CDR1 LNHDA and CDR2 SQIVND (reference sequence). This CDR3 contains 14 residues. The junction had 10 bases not matched to a gene; V was cut back by 6 bases and J by 6 bases. CDR3 coding DNA: TGTGCCAGTAGGGCTGACAGGGCTTCTAAGACCCAGTACTTC. Its protein is CASRADRASKTQYF.

The chain carries TRBV10-3 and TRBJ2-5, with TRBD2 identical over 8 bases. Germline V gives CDR1 ENHRY, CDR2 SYGVKD. This CDR3 is built from 13 residues. Unmatched junction bases numbered 7, after V lost 11 bases and J lost 2 bases. In nucleotides, the CDR3 is TGTGCCGCGTCCGGGACTAGGCAAGAGACCCAGTACTTC. It translates to CAASGTRQETQYF.

With respect to this clonotype: A junction boundary mismatches the germline segment, possibly from a read error. The chain recombines TRBV2 with TRBJ1-4, with D uncertain. Germline V gene data show CDR1 as SNHLY and CDR2 as FYNNEI. This CDR3 spans 14 amino acids. The CDR3 region has the DNA TGTGCCAGCAGTGAAAGTTACTTGGGTGAAAAACTGGTTTTT. Translated: CASSESYLGEKLVF.

This clonotype was found a few times. This chain connects TRBV30 to TRBJ1-1; 8 nucleotides agree with TRBD1. Germline-derived CDR1 and CDR2 are GTSNPN and SVGIG (reference sequence). The CDR3 extends over 14 amino acids. The ends lost 3 bases at V and 6 bases at J; junction bases unmatched: 9. The CDR3: CAWSLTGASAEAFF. In nucleotides, the CDR3 is TGTGCCTGGAGCTTGACAGGGGCGTCTGCTGAAGCTTTCTTT.

This chain connects TRBV19 to TRBJ2-1, with 11 bases that match TRBD2. The junction had 12 bases not matched to a gene; V was cut back by 4 bases and J by 10 bases. Germline CDR1 reads LNHDA; CDR2 reads SQIVND (reference sequence). This CDR3 spans 16 amino acids. This CDR3 reads CASSRKTSGKVGEQFF. The CDR3, as DNA: TGTGCCAGTAGTAGGAAGACTAGCGGGAAGGTAGGCGAGCAGTTCTTC.

The CDR3 loop reads CASSQEGLAGGPNEQFF. The CDR3 bases are TGCGCCAGCAGCCAAGAGGGACTAGCGGGAGGTCCTAATGAGCAGTTCTTC. This chain joins TRBV4-3 and TRBJ2-1; 15 nucleotides line up with TRBD2. CDR1 is LGHNA and CDR2 is YSLEER in the germline V gene. This CDR3 is built from 17 residues. V dropped 0 bases and J dropped 7; count of bases not matched to a gene: 4.

A remark on this clonotype: With a much larger clone just one base away, this may be a read error. This chain joins TRBV2 and TRBJ2-1; D is ambiguous. Germline CDR1 reads SNHLY; CDR2 reads FYNNEI. The CDR3 is 14 residues long. CDR3 amino acids: CSSSEIVRSDEQFF. In nucleotides, the CDR3 is TGTTCCAGCAGTGAAATCGTCAGGAGCGATGAGCAGTTCTTC.

Sample share makes this clonotype medium-sized. The chain has TRBV20-1 and TRBJ1-2; the match to TRBD1 covers 7 bases. Germline values: CDR1 DFQATT, CDR2 SNEGSKA (reference sequence). This CDR3 comprises 15 residues. V trimming: 6 bases; J trimming: 4 bases; junction bases outside the gene matches: 14. The CDR3 reads CSANRPTGWGYGYTF. Written as DNA, the CDR3 is TGCAGTGCCAACCGACCGACAGGGTGGGGCTATGGCTACACCTTC.

This rearrangement joins TRBV5-1 to TRBJ2-7, with a weak D call TRBD1 (5 bases). With 4 bases removed from V and 2 bases from J, the gap between germline ends came to 22 bases. Germline loops: CDR1 SGHRS, CDR2 YFSETQ. The CDR3 is 17 residues long. CDR3 loop: CASSRSHNADSTYEQYF. CDR3 sequence (DNA): TGCGCCAGCAGCCGATCACATAATGCTGACAGTACCTACGAGCAGTACTTC.

A remark on this clonotype: Since a much larger clone is just one base distant, this may be a read error. The V call is TRBV11-1, the J call TRBJ2-7; TRBD2 matches 7 bases. Germline V CDR1 and CDR2: SGHAT, FQDESV (reference sequence). There are 15 residues in the CDR3. Trimming took 6 bases from V and 6 from J; bases not matched to a gene: 14. CDR3 coding DNA: TGTGCCAGCAGAATAGCCCCGGGAGGCGCCTGCGAGCAGTACTTC. Amino acid sequence: CASRIAPGGACEQYF.

This clonotype has ten or more counts. The rearrangement joins TRBV9 to TRBJ2-3; 12 bases map to TRBD2. The germline V gene has CDR1 SGDLS and CDR2 YYNGEE. The CDR3 runs to 17 residues. V shed 4 bases, J shed 2 bases, and the junction held 8 bases outside the gene matches. Written as DNA, the CDR3 is TGTGCCAGCAGCTTGGGACTAGCGGGTTCCACCACAGATACGCAGTATTTT. Translated: CASSLGLAGSTTDTQYF.

Note on this clonotype: A much larger clone lies a single base off, so this may be a read error. The rearrangement links TRBV6-2 or TRBV6-3 to TRBJ2-7; TRBD1 agrees at 11 bases. The CDR3 loop spans 14 amino acids. Germline V gives CDR1 MNHEY, CDR2 SVGEGT. The V segment lost 6 bases and the J segment 9 bases; nucleotides outside the gene matches: 10. Here the CDR3 reads CASRKDRGRLVQYF. CDR3 DNA sequence: TGTGCCAGCAGGAAGGACAGGGGGCGGCTCGTGCAGTACTTC.

The chain combines TRBV4-1 with TRBJ1-1; D remains ambiguous. The CDR3 is 13 amino acids. Trimming removed 3 bases from V and 5 bases from J, with 10 bases in between. Germline lookup yields CDR1 MGHRA and CDR2 YSYEKL. CDR3 bases: TGCGCCAGCAGCCACCTAGGAAGGACTGAAGCTTTCTTT. It is translated as CASSHLGRTEAFF.